A single sample is the source of the 27 T cell receptor beta chains below, sequenced in a study of T-cell reconstitution after alpha-beta-depleted transplantation in children. It was with unique molecular identifiers that the TCRbeta library was prepared. One entry per CDR3 protein, called by TCRdb with MiXCR from the PCR reads. The sample contains around 450,000 distinct CDR3 sequences, about 40% of which appear only once. The sample consisted of PBMCs, taken before TCRalphabeta/CD19-depleted stem cell transplant. The receptors originated from a girl aged 2-10 years with aplastic anemia, due to receive a stem cell transplant.

The CDR3 nucleotides read TGTGCCAGCAGGATAGCGGAAGCGAACACCGGGGAGCTGTTTTTT. Translation: CASRIAEANTGELFF. This chain connects TRBV7-8 to TRBJ2-2; weak D call: TRBD2 (6 bases). Trimming removed 6 bases at V and 0 bases at J, with 11 bases between. Looked up from germline, CDR1 is SGHVS and CDR2 is FQNEAQ. This CDR3 comprises 15 residues.

V gene TRBV10-3 combines with J gene TRBJ2-1, with D tentatively TRBD2 (6 bases). Germline V CDR1 and CDR2: ENHRY, SYGVKD. The CDR3 is 14 residues long. V shed 2 bases and J shed 7 bases, with 12 bases lying between them. The CDR3 is CAISEHGSSNEQFF. CDR3 DNA: TGTGCCATCAGTGAGCACGGGAGTTCAAATGAGCAGTTCTTC.

V is TRBV10-3 and J is TRBJ2-2; D tentatively reads TRBD1 or TRBD2 (5 bases each). The CDR3 has 15 residues. V lost 5 bases and J lost 4, with 14 bases in between. Looked up from germline, CDR1 is ENHRY and CDR2 is SYGVKD. CDR3 nucleotides: TGTGCCATCAGTCCAGGGACCTCAAGCACCGGGGAGCTGTTTTTT. This sequence encodes CAISPGTSSTGELFF.

The rearrangement links TRBV9 to TRBJ1-3, with a possible D match to TRBD1 (5 bases). V was clipped by 2 bases and J by 2 bases, with 17 bases between them. CDR3 length equals 17 residues. Germline V gene sequence: CDR1 SGDLS, CDR2 YYNGEE. The CDR3 loop is CASSVRTLGAPGNTIYF. DNA for the CDR3: TGTGCCAGCAGCGTTCGTACCCTCGGGGCGCCTGGAAACACCATATATTTT.

This clonotype was observed a few times. The V and J genes are TRBV24-1 and TRBJ1-2; D gene ambiguous. V shed 8 bases and J shed 4 bases, with 10 bases lying between them. From germline, CDR1 is KGHDR and CDR2 SFDVKD. The length of the CDR3 is 12 residues. CDR3 sequence: CATIRTLYGYTF. The CDR3 bases are TGTGCCACCATTAGGACCCTCTATGGCTACACCTTC.

The V gene is TRBV18, the J gene TRBJ1-5; 8 bases are a match to TRBD1. The germline CDR1 and CDR2 sequences are KGHSH and LQKENI. The V segment lost 3 bases and the J segment 7 bases; nucleotides outside the gene matches: 8. The CDR3 has 15 residues. DNA for the CDR3: TGTGCCAGCTCACCCCAGGGGGCGACGGGGCAGCCCCAGCATTTT. Its translation: CASSPQGATGQPQHF.

There are a few counts of this clonotype. The rearrangement uses TRBV20-1 and TRBJ2-3; 7 positions match TRBD1. Germline V gene sequence: CDR1 DFQATT, CDR2 SNEGSKA (reference sequence). This CDR3 comprises 14 residues. J lost 2 bases, V lost 6 bases, and 8 bases had no gene match. In nucleotides, the CDR3 is TGCAGTGCGGGTCGACAGGGAAACACAGATACGCAGTATTTT. This sequence encodes CSAGRQGNTDTQYF.

The DNA for the CDR3 is TGTGCCAGCAGCTTAAGGGGACAGGGACAGGGTATGGGGTACTACGAGCAGTACTTC. It specifies CASSLRGQGQGMGYYEQYF. This chain uses TRBV7-9 with TRBJ2-7; 9 positions match TRBD1. V was clipped by 2 bases and J by 3 bases; unmatched bases: 17. Germline V gene data show CDR1 as SEHNR and CDR2 as FQNEAQ (reference sequence). This CDR3 comprises 19 residues.

The rearrangement links TRBV10-2 to TRBJ1-1, with D tentatively TRBD1 (6 bases). The CDR3 contains 13 residues. Germline V gene lookup returns CDR1 WSHSY and CDR2 SAAADI. V lost 2 bases to trimming and J lost 6 bases, with 10 bases between them. CDR3 coding DNA: TGCGCCAGCAGTGAGGTGGACAGCGCTGAAGCTTTCTTT. Protein: CASSEVDSAEAFF.

This clonotype was observed at least ten times. J is TRBJ1-5 and V is TRBV5-1, with TRBD1 identical over 7 bases. The V gene's germline CDR1 is SGHRS and CDR2 YFSETQ. V shed 4 bases, J shed 5 bases, and the junction held 6 bases outside the gene matches. This CDR3 contains 14 residues. The CDR3: CASSLGGRDQPQHF. For the CDR3, the DNA is TGCGCCAGCAGCCTAGGGGGCCGAGATCAGCCCCAGCATTTT.

In its sample, this clonotype was seen a few times. The chain links TRBV5-6 to TRBJ2-1; the D is unclear. CDR1 and CDR2 (germline): SGHDT, YYEEEE. The CDR3 extends over 15 amino acids. Trimming took off 0 bases at V and 2 bases at J, with 9 bases between the two ends. The CDR3 coding sequence is TGTGCCAGCAGCTTGGCAGCCCTCCCCTACAATGAGCAGTTCTTC. Amino acid sequence: CASSLAALPYNEQFF.

This clonotype was found once. The chain carries TRBV7-2 and TRBJ2-7, with 10 positions matching TRBD2. The germline V gene has CDR1 SGHTA and CDR2 FQGNSA. Trimming at V came to 8 bases and at J to 3 bases, leaving 13 bases not matched to a gene. This CDR3 spans 16 amino acids. The CDR3 reads CASSSSGLASIYEQYF. CDR3 DNA: TGTGCCAGCTCCTCGTCGGGACTAGCGTCCATCTACGAGCAGTACTTC.

V usage is TRBV20-1 and J usage is TRBJ2-3; 10 positions match TRBD1. Germline CDR1 reads DFQATT; CDR2 reads SNEGSKA (reference sequence). The CDR3 has 15 amino acids. V trimming: 4 bases; J trimming: 6 bases; junction bases outside the gene matches: 10. In DNA form, the CDR3 reads TGCAGTGCTACCTACCGGGACAGGGGTTACGATACGCAGTATTTT. Its protein product is CSATYRDRGYDTQYF.

This clonotype was seen repeatedly, ten times or more. The J gene is TRBJ2-7, the V gene TRBV27, with 7 positions matching TRBD2. V shed 5 bases and J 7 bases; nucleotides not matched to a gene: 5. CDR3 size: 12 residues. From germline, CDR1 is MNHEY and CDR2 SMNVEV (reference sequence). The CDR3 is CASSPLGGEQYF. In nucleotides, the CDR3 is TGTGCCAGCAGTCCCTTGGGGGGGGAGCAGTACTTC.

CDR3 DNA: TGTGCCAGCAGCCTTAGTCTCGGGAGACCCACAGATACGCAGTATTTT. This encodes CASSLSLGRPTDTQYF. The chain joins TRBV7-8 to TRBJ2-3, with a weak D call TRBD2 (6 bases). CDR1 is SGHVS, CDR2 FQNEAQ, per germline. The V end lost 5 bases, the J end lost 2 bases, and 17 bases lay between the germline ends. The CDR3 runs 16 residues.

This clonotype occurred a few times. In DNA, the CDR3 is TGTGCCCTCCAGCCCGGGGCCCTAAATGAGCAGTTCTTC. The encoded protein is CALQPGALNEQFF. This chain connects TRBV7-9 to TRBJ2-1; D tentatively reads TRBD1 or TRBD2 (5 bases each). Trimming left V 11 bases short and J 7 bases short, with 18 bases between. The germline CDR1 and CDR2 sequences are SEHNR and FQNEAQ (reference sequence). CDR3 size: 13 residues.

The J gene is TRBJ1-5, the V gene TRBV20-1; D ambiguous. Germline lookup yields CDR1 DFQATT and CDR2 SNEGSKA (reference sequence). The CDR3 runs to 15 residues. V was pared by 1 base and J by 0 bases, with 10 bases between. The CDR3 here is CSARGTTGSNQPQHF. The CDR3 DNA reads TGCAGTGCTAGAGGTACGACGGGTAGCAATCAGCCCCAGCATTTT.

The table lists this clonotype with many counts. The chain joins TRBV5-1 to TRBJ2-7; D may be TRBD1 or TRBD2 (5 bases each). Between the trimmed V and J ends, which lost 4 bases and 1 base, there was a span of 15 bases. There are 15 residues in the CDR3. Germline values: CDR1 SGHRS, CDR2 YFSETQ. The CDR3 nucleotides are TGCGCCAGCAGCCGGTCTCAGGGACCTTCCTACGAGCAGTACTTC. Its translation is CASSRSQGPSYEQYF.

This clonotype was seen a handful of times. V is TRBV7-9 and J is TRBJ2-2; D is unclear. The CDR3 runs to 15 residues. The germline V gene has CDR1 SEHNR and CDR2 FQNEAQ (reference sequence). V lost 2 bases and J lost 0, with 7 bases in between. Here the CDR3 DNA reads TGTGCCAGCAGCTTATCGCCGGCGAACACCGGGGAGCTGTTTTTT. Translated, it gives CASSLSPANTGELFF. Variable domain in full (rest from reference TRBV7-9 and TRBJ2-2): DTGVSQNPRHKITKRGQNVTFRCDPISEHNRLYWYRQTLGQGPEFLTYFQNEAQLEKSRLLSDRFSAERPKGSFSTLEIQRTEQGDSAMYLCASSLSPANTGELFFGEGSRLTVL.

The J gene is TRBJ1-3, the V gene TRBV20-1, with D perhaps matching TRBD1 (6 bases). Germline V gene lookup returns CDR1 DFQATT and CDR2 SNEGSKA (reference sequence). V dropped 3 bases and J dropped 0 bases, with 15 bases sitting between them. CDR3 length equals 16 residues. The CDR3 region is CSASRGKQVSGNTIYF. CDR3 sequence (DNA): TGCAGTGCTAGTAGGGGGAAACAGGTCTCTGGAAACACCATATATTTT.

In this sample, this clonotype turned up a few times. The chain links TRBV20-1 to TRBJ1-2; no reliable D call. This CDR3 comprises 9 residues. Trimming stripped 5 bases from V and 14 bases from J, with 12 bases between. Germline CDR1 DFQATT, CDR2 SNEGSKA (reference sequence). The CDR3 DNA sequence: TGCAGTGCTGGCGAGGTGAGGACCTTC. Protein: CSAGEVRTF.

This clonotype was seen repeatedly, ten times or more. The chain links TRBV4-1 to TRBJ2-7, with TRBD2 as a possible D gene (5 bases). This CDR3 is 13 amino acids long. The germline V gene encodes CDR1 MGHRA and CDR2 YSYEKL. V lost 2 bases, J lost 4 bases, and 9 bases lay in between. CDR3 sequence: CASSQTGSYEQYF. The CDR3 DNA is TGCGCCAGCAGCCAAACGGGATCTTACGAGCAGTACTTC.

This clonotype was seen just once. This chain connects TRBV7-6 to TRBJ2-7; 8 bases fit TRBD2. V lost 1 base, J lost 2 bases, and 7 bases stayed unmatched. This CDR3 has 16 residues. CDR1 SGHVS and CDR2 FNYEAQ come from the germline V gene. The CDR3 sequence is CASSLGAGGLAYEQYF. DNA of the CDR3: TGTGCCAGCAGCTTAGGTGCGGGGGGTCTCGCCTACGAGCAGTACTTC.

The chain couples TRBV28 to TRBJ1-1; D is ambiguous. This CDR3 region has 15 residues. CDR1 and CDR2 (germline): MDHEN, SYDVKM. V lost 3 bases, J lost 7 bases, and 18 bases lay in between. CDR3 coding DNA: TGTGCCAGCAGTTTGCAGGAGGGTTATTTAAATGAAGCTTTCTTT. Translating gives CASSLQEGYLNEAFF.

This clonotype was found a few times. The chain has TRBV11-1 and TRBJ2-7, with 10 bases aligning to TRBD2. Germline loops: CDR1 SGHAT, CDR2 FQDESV (reference sequence). The CDR3 is 19 amino acids. V lost 5 bases to trimming and J lost 2 bases; unmatched junction nucleotides: 18. Here the CDR3 DNA reads TGTGCCAGCAGCCACACGGTACTAGCGGGACCCCAAAGGGCCTACGAGCAGTACTTC. Protein product: CASSHTVLAGPQRAYEQYF.

V is TRBV7-2 and J is TRBJ1-1; maybe TRBD1 (5 bases). The CDR3 runs to 16 residues. Germline CDR1 SGHTA, CDR2 FQGNSA. Trimming took 5 bases from V and 1 from J, leaving 17 bases between them. CDR3 DNA: TGTGCCAGCAGCCTCAGGGTTCGGGGGGAGAACACTGAAGCTTTCTTT. As protein: CASSLRVRGENTEAFF.

V and J are TRBV6-5 and TRBJ2-1; 8 bases agree with TRBD2. Germline V CDR1 and CDR2: MNHEY, SVGAGI. The CDR3 totals 15 residues. With V trimmed by 2 bases and J by 4 bases, 4 bases remained unmatched. The CDR3 DNA reads as TGTGCCAGCAGTTACGCCGGGACTAGTTACAATGAGCAGTTCTTC. Encoded protein: CASSYAGTSYNEQFF.